Listed here are 9 T cell receptor beta chains from one sample, sequenced in a study of blood T cell repertoires in COVID-19. Only in-frame clones appear in the TCRdb table, and some are missing; sequencing was by immunoSEQ multiplex PCR. This table has roughly 300,000 clones, around four fifths appearing once. The source material was peripheral blood. These receptors came from a woman in her 50s with acute or convalescent COVID-19.

The gene calls are TRBV2 and TRBJ2-4; a possible D gene is TRBD2 (5 bases). Germline V gene data show CDR1 as SNHLY and CDR2 as FYNNEI. The CDR3 spans 18 residues. Trimming cost V 7 bases and J 0 bases, with 22 bases left between them. The chain's CDR3 is CASKVERAGNRAKNIQYF. The DNA for the CDR3 is TGTGCCAGCAAGGTAGAAAGGGCCGGGAATAGAGCCAAAAACATTCAGTACTTC.

This clone was seen a few times. The genes are TRBV6-6 and TRBJ2-7, with 9 bases identical to TRBD1. The CDR3 is 16 amino acids. CDR1 is MNHNY and CDR2 is SVGAGI in the germline V gene (reference sequence). V was pared by 6 bases and J by 2 bases, with 11 bases of the junction left unmatched. DNA of the CDR3: TGTGCCAGCAGCCTAGGTGGGACAGGGACTGCCTACGAGCAGTACTTC. Protein product: CASSLGGTGTAYEQYF.

The rearrangement uses TRBV30 and TRBJ2-2; 8 bases map to TRBD2. CDR3 length: 15 amino acids. With V trimmed by 2 bases and J by 5 bases, 7 bases remained unmatched. Germline-derived CDR1 and CDR2 are GTSNPN and SVGIG (reference sequence). In DNA, the CDR3 is TGTGCCTGGAGTTTCTCGGGGGGGTGGACCGGGGAGCTGTTTTTT. This sequence encodes CAWSFSGGWTGELFF.

The sample holds a few counts of this clone. The CDR3 DNA sequence: TGTGCCAGCAGCTCACCAGTGCGACAGGGGAGCACTGAAGCTTTCTTT. Protein: CASSSPVRQGSTEAFF. The rearrangement joins TRBV11-2 to TRBJ1-1, with 8 bases aligning to TRBD1. Germline values: CDR1 SGHAT, CDR2 FQNNGV. This CDR3 contains 16 residues. J lost 4 bases, V lost 4 bases, and 11 bases had no gene match.

CDR3 amino acids: CASSYSGARSNQPQHF. DNA for the CDR3: TGTGCCAGCAGTTACTCTGGGGCGCGAAGCAATCAGCCCCAGCATTTT. The chain employs TRBV6-5 and TRBJ1-5, with D possibly matching TRBD1 (5 bases). From germline, CDR1 is MNHEY and CDR2 SVGAGI. This CDR3 is built from 16 residues. V lost 0 bases and J 1 base, leaving 10 bases between the germline ends.

The J gene is TRBJ1-2, the V gene TRBV24-1; 8 positions match TRBD1. The CDR3 has 13 residues. Germline lookup yields CDR1 KGHDR and CDR2 SFDVKD. The V and J ends lost 3 bases and 5 bases, in that order; junction bases with no gene match: 1. The CDR3 bases are TGTGCCACCAGTGATGGACAGGGATATGGCTACACCTTC. As protein: CATSDGQGYGYTF.

The V gene is TRBV18, the J gene TRBJ1-2, with D unresolved. CDR3 length: 13 amino acids. Germline V gene data show CDR1 as KGHSH and CDR2 as LQKENI. V was trimmed by 0 bases and J by 8 bases, leaving 10 bases between them. Here the CDR3 reads CASSPPPGNGYTF. The CDR3 coding sequence is TGTGCCAGCTCACCACCGCCAGGTAACGGCTACACCTTC.

This clone was counted only a few times. V and J are TRBV14 and TRBJ1-2, with a possible D match to TRBD1 (5 bases). The germline CDR1 and CDR2 sequences are SGHDN and FVKESK. The CDR3 length is 15 residues. Trimming cost V 3 bases and J 4 bases, with 15 bases left between them. CDR3 loop: CASSHIQGWGYGYTF. In DNA, the CDR3 is TGTGCCAGCAGCCACATCCAGGGATGGGGCTATGGCTACACCTTC. The full variable domain, completed using reference TRBV14 and TRBJ1-2, is EAGVTQFPSHSVIEKGQTVTLRCDPISGHDNLYWYRRVMGKEIKFLLHFVKESKQDESGMPNNRFLAERTGGTYSTLKVQPAELEDSGVYFCASSHIQGWGYGYTFGSGTRLTVV.

This chain connects TRBV5-1 to TRBJ2-2; 7 nucleotides agree with TRBD1. The CDR3 consists of 16 residues. Germline trimming cut 4 bases from V and 0 bases from J; bases unmatched to any gene: 6. Germline values: CDR1 SGHRS, CDR2 YFSETQ. Here the CDR3 DNA reads TGCGCCAGCAGCCCGGCCGGGACAGCGAACACCGGGGAGCTGTTTTTT. Protein: CASSPAGTANTGELFF.